The sequence of this T cell receptor beta chain was determined in a study of T cells in Graves' hyperthyroidism and ophthalmopathy. Study overall: It was at initial diagnosis, before any treatment, that peripheral blood was collected.

From RNA transcripts, TCR beta CDR3 regions were amplified. The primer set for the first-round RT-PCR of the TCR CDR3 was HTBI. TCRdb re-derived calls from the multiplex PCR reads in MiXCR, one entry per CDR3 protein. The sample lists 250,000 to 300,000 distinct CDR3 sequences, about 15% occurring once. The sequenced sample was blood. This sequence was found in a woman between 40 and 55 years old with Graves' hyperthyroidism that later progressed to Graves' ophthalmopathy.

This chain's CDR3 is CASSEPNAARRVRGTQYF. The CDR3 DNA sequence: TGTGCCAGCAGTGAACCCAACGCAGCCAGGCGAGTTAGAGGTACGCAGTATTTT. This rearrangement joins TRBV2 to TRBJ2-3; no definite D call. The CDR3 spans 18 residues. Germline-derived CDR1 and CDR2 are SNHLY and FYNNEI. Trimming cost V 2 bases and J 8 bases, with 26 bases left between them.